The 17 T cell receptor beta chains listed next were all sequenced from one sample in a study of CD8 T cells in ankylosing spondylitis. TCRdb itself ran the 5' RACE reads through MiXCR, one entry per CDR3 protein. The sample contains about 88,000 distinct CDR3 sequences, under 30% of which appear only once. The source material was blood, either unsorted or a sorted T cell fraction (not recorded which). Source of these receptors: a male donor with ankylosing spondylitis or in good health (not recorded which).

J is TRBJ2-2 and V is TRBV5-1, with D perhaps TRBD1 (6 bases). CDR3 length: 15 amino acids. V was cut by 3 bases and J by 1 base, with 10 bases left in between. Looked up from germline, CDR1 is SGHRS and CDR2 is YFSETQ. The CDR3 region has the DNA TGCGCCAGCAGCTGGGACAACCTGAACACCGGGGAGCTGTTTTTT. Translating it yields CASSWDNLNTGELFF.

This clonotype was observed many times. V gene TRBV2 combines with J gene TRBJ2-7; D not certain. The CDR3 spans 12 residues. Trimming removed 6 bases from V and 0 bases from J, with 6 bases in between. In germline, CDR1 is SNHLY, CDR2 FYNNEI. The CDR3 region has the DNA TGTGCCAGCAGGGTGGTCTCCTACGAGCAGTACTTC. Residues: CASRVVSYEQYF.

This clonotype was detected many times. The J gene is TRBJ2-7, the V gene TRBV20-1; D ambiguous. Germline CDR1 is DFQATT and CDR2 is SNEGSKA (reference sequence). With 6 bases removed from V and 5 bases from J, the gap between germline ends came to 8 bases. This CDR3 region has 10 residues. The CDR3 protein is CSASGNEQYF. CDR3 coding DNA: TGCAGTGCATCGGGCAACGAGCAGTACTTC.

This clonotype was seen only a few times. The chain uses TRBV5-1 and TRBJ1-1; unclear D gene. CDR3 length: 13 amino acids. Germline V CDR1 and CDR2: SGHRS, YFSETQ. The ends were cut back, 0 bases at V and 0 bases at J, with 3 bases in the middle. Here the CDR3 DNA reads TGCGCCAGCAGCTTGGAGGTGAACACTGAAGCTTTCTTT. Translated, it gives CASSLEVNTEAFF.

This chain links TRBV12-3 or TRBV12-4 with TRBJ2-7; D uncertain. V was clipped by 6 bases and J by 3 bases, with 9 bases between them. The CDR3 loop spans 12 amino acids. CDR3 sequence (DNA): TGTGCCAGCAGCCGACCTGACTACGAGCAGTACTTC. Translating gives CASSRPDYEQYF.

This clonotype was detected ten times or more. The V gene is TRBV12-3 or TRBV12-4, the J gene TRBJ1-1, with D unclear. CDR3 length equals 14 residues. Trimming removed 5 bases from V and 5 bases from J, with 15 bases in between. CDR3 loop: CASSVGSDGTEAFF. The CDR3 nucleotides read TGTGCCAGCAGTGTGGGGAGCGATGGTACTGAAGCTTTCTTT.

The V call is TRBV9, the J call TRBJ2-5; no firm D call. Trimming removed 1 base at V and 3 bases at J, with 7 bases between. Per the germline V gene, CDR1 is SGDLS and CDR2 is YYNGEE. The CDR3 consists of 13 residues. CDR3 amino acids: CASSVMGKETQYF. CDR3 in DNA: TGTGCCAGCAGCGTAATGGGGAAAGAGACCCAGTACTTC.

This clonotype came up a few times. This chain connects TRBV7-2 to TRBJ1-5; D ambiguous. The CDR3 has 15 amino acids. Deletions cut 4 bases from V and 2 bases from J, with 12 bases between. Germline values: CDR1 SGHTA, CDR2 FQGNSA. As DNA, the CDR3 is TGTGCCAGCAGCTCAGTGGCGGGCGGCAATCAGCCCCAGCATTTT. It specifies CASSSVAGGNQPQHF.

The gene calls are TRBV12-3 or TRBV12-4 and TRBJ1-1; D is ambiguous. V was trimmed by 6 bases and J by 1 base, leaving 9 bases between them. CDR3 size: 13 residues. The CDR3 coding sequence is TGTGCCAGCAGGGACCGAAAGAACACTGAAGCTTTCTTT. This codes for CASRDRKNTEAFF.

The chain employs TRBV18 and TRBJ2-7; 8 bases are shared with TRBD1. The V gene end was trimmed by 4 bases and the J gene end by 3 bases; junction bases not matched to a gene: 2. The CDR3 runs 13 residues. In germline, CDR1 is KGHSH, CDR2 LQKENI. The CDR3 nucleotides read TGTGCCAGCTCACAGGGGACAGGCTACGAGCAGTACGTC. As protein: CASSQGTGYEQYV.

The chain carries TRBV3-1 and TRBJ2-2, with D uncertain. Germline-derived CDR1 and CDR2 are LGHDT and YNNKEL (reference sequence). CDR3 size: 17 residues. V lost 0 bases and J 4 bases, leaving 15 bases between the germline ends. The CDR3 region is CASSQDIRRSPTGELFF. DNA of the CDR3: TGTGCCAGCAGCCAAGATATCCGACGATCCCCCACCGGGGAGCTGTTTTTT.

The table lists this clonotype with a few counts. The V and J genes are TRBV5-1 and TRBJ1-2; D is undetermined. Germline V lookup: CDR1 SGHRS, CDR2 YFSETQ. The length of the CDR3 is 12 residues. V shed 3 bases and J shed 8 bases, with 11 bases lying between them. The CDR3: CASSSPPRGYTF. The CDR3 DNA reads TGCGCCAGCAGCTCCCCACCCAGGGGCTACACCTTC.

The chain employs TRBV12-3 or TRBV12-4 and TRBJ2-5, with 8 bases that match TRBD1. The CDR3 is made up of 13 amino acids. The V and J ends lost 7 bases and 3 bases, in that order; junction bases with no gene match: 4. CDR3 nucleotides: TGTGCCAGCACCCTGACAGGGGAAGAGACCCAGTACTTC. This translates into CASTLTGEETQYF.

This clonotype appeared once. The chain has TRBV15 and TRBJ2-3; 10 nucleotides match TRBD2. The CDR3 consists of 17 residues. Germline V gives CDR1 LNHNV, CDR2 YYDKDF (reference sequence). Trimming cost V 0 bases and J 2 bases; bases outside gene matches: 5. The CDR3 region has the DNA TGTGCCACCAGCAGAGATTTAGCGGGAGGCCACACAGATACGCAGTATTTT. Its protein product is CATSRDLAGGHTDTQYF. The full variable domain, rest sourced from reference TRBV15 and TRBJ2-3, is DAMVIQNPRYQVTQFGKPVTLSCSQTLNHNVMYWYQQKSSQAPKLLFHYYDKDFNNEADTPDNFQSRRPNTSFCFLDIRSPGLGDTAMYLCATSRDLAGGHTDTQYFGPGTRLTVL.

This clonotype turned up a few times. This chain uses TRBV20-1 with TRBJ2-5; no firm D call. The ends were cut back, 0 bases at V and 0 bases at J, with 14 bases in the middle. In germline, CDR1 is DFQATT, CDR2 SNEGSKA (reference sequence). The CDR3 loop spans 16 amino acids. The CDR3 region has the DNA TGCAGTGCTAGAGATCTCGGGCAGGAGTACCAAGAGACCCAGTACTTC. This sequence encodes CSARDLGQEYQETQYF.

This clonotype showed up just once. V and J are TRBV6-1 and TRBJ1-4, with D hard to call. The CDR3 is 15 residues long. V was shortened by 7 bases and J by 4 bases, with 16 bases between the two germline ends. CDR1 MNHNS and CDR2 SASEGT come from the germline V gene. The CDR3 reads CASKTPRGSNEKLFF. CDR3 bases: TGTGCCAGCAAGACCCCAAGAGGAAGTAATGAAAAACTGTTTTTT.

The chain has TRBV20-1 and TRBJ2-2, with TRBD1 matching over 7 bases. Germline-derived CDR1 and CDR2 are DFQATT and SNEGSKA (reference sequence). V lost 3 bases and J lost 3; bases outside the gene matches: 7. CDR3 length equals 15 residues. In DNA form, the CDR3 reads TGCAGTGCTAGTCCGGGACAGTGGGACACCGGGGAGCTGTTTTTT. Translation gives CSASPGQWDTGELFF.